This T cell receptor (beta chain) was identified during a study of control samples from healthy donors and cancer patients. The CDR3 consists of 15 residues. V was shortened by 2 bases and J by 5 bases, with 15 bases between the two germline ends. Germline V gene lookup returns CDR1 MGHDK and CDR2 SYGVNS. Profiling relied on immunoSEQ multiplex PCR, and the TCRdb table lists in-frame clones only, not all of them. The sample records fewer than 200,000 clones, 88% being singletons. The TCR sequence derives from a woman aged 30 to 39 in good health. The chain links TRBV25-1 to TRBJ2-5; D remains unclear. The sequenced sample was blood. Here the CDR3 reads CASSEERDPNETQYF. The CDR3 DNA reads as TGTGCCAGCAGTGAAGAGAGAGATCCCAATGAGACCCAGTACTTC.